Shown below are 16 T cell receptor beta chains from a single sample sequenced in a study of OX40 agonist ivuxolimab in advanced cancers. TCRdb's table, derived via immunoSEQ multiplex PCR, lists solely in-frame clones and lacks some. Among 90,000 to 100,000 clones listed, 87% were seen once. The specimen comprised CD4+ or CD8+ T cells sorted from blood, sampled in a trial of the OX40 agonist ivuxolimab. The receptors here all came from an adult with an advanced solid tumor such as melanoma, head and neck, liver or kidney cancer.

This clone occurred a few times. The rearrangement uses TRBV21-1 and TRBJ2-7; TRBD1 was called by the table and not checked on the DNA. TRBV21-1 is a recognized pseudogene. The CDR3 extends over 11 amino acids. The chain's CDR3 is CASSNRTEQYF. The CDR3 nucleotides are TGTGCCAGCAGTAACAGGACCGAGCAGTACTTC.

The chain employs TRBV5-5 and TRBJ1-4; the D is unclear. The V end lost 1 base, the J end lost 5 bases, and 12 bases lay between the germline ends. The V gene's germline CDR1 is SGHKS and CDR2 YYEKEE (reference sequence). CDR3 size: 15 residues. CDR3 region: CASSLSLGMNEKLFF. The CDR3 DNA reads as TGTGCCAGCAGCTTGAGTTTGGGGATGAATGAAAAACTGTTTTTT. Full variable domain (remainder filled in from reference TRBV5-5 and TRBJ1-4): DAGVTQSPTHLIKTRGQQVTLRCSPISGHKSVSWYQQVLGQGPQFIFQYYEKEERGRGNFPDRFSARQFPNYSSELNVNALLLGDSALYLCASSLSLGMNEKLFFGSGTQLSVL.

The V call is TRBV29-1, the J call TRBJ2-7; no clear D gene. Germline loops: CDR1 SQVTM, CDR2 ANQGSEA. This CDR3 is built from 12 residues. V was shortened by 3 bases and J by 0 bases, with 6 bases between the two germline ends. The CDR3 DNA reads as TGCAGCGTTGACGGCAGCTCCTACGAGCAGTACTTC. It translates to CSVDGSSYEQYF.

The CDR3 nucleotides are TGCAGCGTTGTAGGGGCGAGGGGAGGGTACGAGCAGTACTTC. Translation gives CSVVGARGGYEQYF. V usage is TRBV29-1 and J usage is TRBJ2-7, with 7 nucleotides matching TRBD2. Germline CDR1 SQVTM, CDR2 ANQGSEA. There are 14 residues in the CDR3. Germline trimming cut 4 bases from V and 4 bases from J; bases unmatched to any gene: 10.

This chain joins TRBV7-2 and TRBJ2-7; the D is unclear. The CDR3 spans 14 residues. The germline V gene has CDR1 SGHTA and CDR2 FQGNSA. Trimming shortened V by 2 bases and J by 0 bases, and 8 bases separated the two germline ends. CDR3: CASSLTHSSYEQYF. In nucleotides, the CDR3 is TGTGCCAGCAGCTTAACACATTCCTCCTACGAGCAGTACTTC.

The J gene is TRBJ2-1, the V gene TRBV28; TRBD1 might be the D (5 bases). This CDR3 is built from 16 residues. The V gene lost 5 bases and the J gene lost 2 bases, with 16 bases spanning the gap. Germline-derived CDR1 and CDR2 are MDHEN and SYDVKM. CDR3 in amino acids: CASSPPGPGTYNEQFF. As DNA, the CDR3 is TGTGCCAGCAGTCCCCCCGGGCCAGGGACCTACAATGAGCAGTTCTTC.

The CDR3 spells CASSLYTGEGRSPLHF. CDR3 bases: TGCGCCAGCAGCTTGTACACGGGTGAGGGTCGGTCACCCCTCCACTTT. The rearrangement uses TRBV5-1 and TRBJ1-6, with D unresolved. The germline V and J ends were trimmed by 1 base and 10 bases, with 18 bases remaining between them. The CDR3 spans 16 residues. Germline V gives CDR1 SGHRS, CDR2 YFSETQ. The full variable domain, in which reference TRBV5-1 and TRBJ1-6 provide the parts outside the CDR3, is KAGVTQTPRYLIKTRGQQVTLSCSPISGHRSVSWYQQTPGQGLQFLFEYFSETQRNKGNFPGRFSGRQFSNSRSEMNVSTLELGDSALYLCASSLYTGEGRSPLHFGNGTRLTVT.

The chain recombines TRBV28 with TRBJ2-2; D gene uncertain. The CDR3 consists of 13 residues. V was shortened by 11 bases and J by 7 bases, with 17 bases between the two germline ends. Per germline, CDR1 MDHEN and CDR2 SYDVKM. The CDR3 loop is CACALEVGGELFF. The CDR3 coding sequence is TGTGCCTGCGCGCTGGAAGTGGGCGGGGAGCTGTTTTTT.

The rearrangement joins TRBV5-1 to TRBJ1-2, with D perhaps TRBD1 (5 bases). Per germline, CDR1 SGHRS and CDR2 YFSETQ. This CDR3 contains 13 residues. V was shortened by 5 bases and J by 2 bases, with 10 bases between the two germline ends. The CDR3 DNA sequence: TGCGCCAGCAGGAGGGGCCGGAACTATGGCTACACCTTC. Its protein is CASRRGRNYGYTF.

The chain joins TRBV9 to TRBJ2-2; a weak D match, TRBD2 (5 bases). This CDR3 spans 18 amino acids. The germline CDR1 and CDR2 sequences are SGDLS and YYNGEE. V was pared by 4 bases and J by 6 bases, with 25 bases between. The chain's CDR3 is CASSLTRTPRLDSGELFF. The CDR3 coding sequence is TGTGCCAGCAGCTTAACTCGGACCCCCCGCCTGGACTCCGGGGAGCTGTTTTTT.

The J gene is TRBJ1-1, the V gene TRBV2; D perhaps matches TRBD1 (6 bases). Germline CDR1 reads SNHLY; CDR2 reads FYNNEI. V lost 3 bases to trimming and J lost 7 bases, with 15 bases between them. This CDR3 region has 14 residues. The CDR3 loop reads CASSEGGLGGEAFF. The CDR3 nucleotides read TGTGCCAGCAGTGAGGGGGGGCTAGGAGGTGAAGCTTTCTTT.

This chain connects TRBV13 to TRBJ2-3, with 14 bases that match TRBD2. The V segment lost 4 bases and the J segment 5 bases; nucleotides outside the gene matches: 8. Per the germline V gene, CDR1 is PRHDT and CDR2 is FYEKMQ (reference sequence). The CDR3 spans 17 residues. Here the CDR3 reads CASSSPRLAGGGDTQYF. CDR3 bases: TGTGCCAGCAGCTCTCCCCGACTAGCGGGGGGGGGAGATACGCAGTATTTT.

The chain couples TRBV7-3 to TRBJ2-5; D call uncertain. Germline values: CDR1 SGHTA, CDR2 FQGTGA. This CDR3 is built from 14 residues. V lost 0 bases and J lost 2, with 7 bases in between. CDR3 in amino acids: CASSLTSQQETQYF. The CDR3 nucleotides are TGTGCCAGCAGCTTAACGTCCCAGCAAGAGACCCAGTACTTC.

This chain joins TRBV27 and TRBJ1-6; D possibly corresponds to TRBD1 (6 bases). Per germline, CDR1 MNHEY and CDR2 SMNVEV (reference sequence). V lost 2 bases to trimming and J lost 0 bases, with 8 bases between them. The CDR3 is made up of 16 amino acids. The CDR3 region has the DNA TGTGCCAGCAGTTTAGGGGGGCTCTCCTATAATTCACCCCTCCACTTT. As protein: CASSLGGLSYNSPLHF.

CDR3 nucleotide sequence: TGTGCCAGCAGCTTGTCGCAGGGCAGCGAAAAACTGTTTTTT. It codes for CASSLSQGSEKLFF. The rearrangement uses TRBV5-5 and TRBJ1-4; a possible D gene is TRBD1 (5 bases). The CDR3 runs 14 residues. V was trimmed by 1 base and J by 8 bases, leaving 12 bases between them. From germline, CDR1 is SGHKS and CDR2 YYEKEE (reference sequence).

V is TRBV6-5 and J is TRBJ1-1; D is uncertain. This CDR3 is 13 amino acids long. The germline CDR1 and CDR2 sequences are MNHEY and SVGAGI. Trimming removed 6 bases from V and 0 bases from J, with 8 bases in between. The CDR3 DNA is TGTGCCAGCAGCCTAGGGTTGAACACTGAAGCTTTCTTT. Translation: CASSLGLNTEAFF.